These 10 T cell receptor beta chains share one sample of origin, sequenced in a study of a mutant IDH1 vaccine in newly diagnosed glioma. Time point in this sample: week 5, during vaccination. The investigators gave 300 ug of mutant IDH1 20-mer peptide in each vaccine dose, together with topical imiquimod. The protocol was immunoSEQ multiplex PCR, while the TCRdb copy is restricted to in-frame clones and leaves out a portion. The table has about 28,000 clones, roughly 90% seen once; the top ten hold 15% to 25%. No cognate antigen is known for these TCRs. The sequenced sample was PBMCs, obtained from a glioma patient whose treatment included an IDH1 peptide vaccine. These receptors were collected from a man between 18 and 29 years old with glioma.

V is TRBV9 and J is TRBJ1-6; D is perhaps TRBD1 (6 bases). This CDR3 spans 14 amino acids. The germline V and J ends were trimmed by 1 base and 8 bases, with 10 bases remaining between them. Per the germline V gene, CDR1 is SGDLS and CDR2 is YYNGEE. CDR3 residues: CASSVRTADSPLHF. CDR3 nucleotides: TGTGCCAGCAGCGTACGGACAGCGGATTCACCCCTCCACTTT.

The chain links TRBV7-2 to TRBJ2-1; no clear D. V was shortened by 5 bases and J by 5 bases, with 4 bases between the two germline ends. Germline V gene lookup returns CDR1 SGHTA and CDR2 FQGNSA. There are 11 residues in the CDR3. The CDR3 reads CASSGHNEQFF. The CDR3 DNA reads as TGTGCCAGCAGCGGACACAATGAGCAGTTCTTC.

This chain links TRBV27 with TRBJ2-7; 8 nucleotides agree with TRBD2. This CDR3 comprises 14 residues. Germline CDR1 is MNHEY and CDR2 is SMNVEV (reference sequence). J was trimmed by 7 bases and V by 4 bases; bases with no gene match: 9. CDR3 loop: CASSSAGGPREQYF. CDR3 nucleotide sequence: TGTGCCAGCAGTTCCGCGGGAGGCCCTAGGGAGCAGTACTTC.

V and J are TRBV2 and TRBJ1-2, with TRBD1 matching 8 bases. In germline, CDR1 is SNHLY, CDR2 FYNNEI. V dropped 6 bases and J dropped 7; count of bases not matched to a gene: 7. CDR3 length: 13 amino acids. The chain's CDR3 is CASRKGQVFGYTF. DNA for the CDR3: TGTGCCAGCAGAAAGGGACAGGTCTTTGGCTACACCTTC.

The CDR3 DNA reads TGCGCCAGCAGCTTGTTCTCCAGGGACTCCTACAATGAGCAGTTCTTC. Amino acids: CASSLFSRDSYNEQFF. This chain links TRBV5-1 with TRBJ2-1; D is perhaps TRBD1 (5 bases). Trimming cost V 1 base and J 0 bases, with 11 bases left between them. CDR3 length: 16 residues. Germline V gene sequence: CDR1 SGHRS, CDR2 YFSETQ.

This clone appeared a single time. J is TRBJ1-2 and V is TRBV5-6; 10 nucleotides align to TRBD1. The CDR3 covers 14 residues. Looked up from germline, CDR1 is SGHDT and CDR2 is YYEEEE. Germline trimming cut 4 bases from V and 4 bases from J; bases unmatched to any gene: 4. The CDR3 bases are TGTGCCAGCAGCCGCGGGACAGGGGCCTATGGCTACACCTTC. It translates to CASSRGTGAYGYTF.

The chain is built from TRBV29-1 and TRBJ1-1, with D unclear. CDR3 length: 15 amino acids. V shed 0 bases and J shed 4 bases, with 15 bases lying between them. Germline V gene data show CDR1 as SQVTM and CDR2 as ANQGSEA. The DNA for the CDR3 is TGCAGCGTTGAAGATCCCGGACTGGGAGGCACTGAAGCTTTCTTT. Amino acids: CSVEDPGLGGTEAFF.

This chain links TRBV11-2 with TRBJ2-5; 7 bases are shared with TRBD1. Germline V gene data show CDR1 as SGHAT and CDR2 as FQNNGV. After removal of 5 bases from V and 2 bases from J, the junction contained 14 bases not matched to a gene. The CDR3 is made up of 17 amino acids. CDR3 sequence: CASSARTRGPGQETQYF. The CDR3 nucleotides read TGTGCCAGCAGCGCCCGGACGAGGGGGCCTGGACAAGAGACCCAGTACTTC. Based on the CDR3 plus reference TRBV11-2 and TRBJ2-5, the full variable domain is EAGVAQSPRYKIIEKRQSVAFWCNPISGHATLYWYQQILGQGPKLLIQFQNNGVVDDSQLPKDRFSAERLKGVDSTLKIQPAKLEDSAVYLCASSARTRGPGQETQYFGPGTRLLVL.

This sequence joins TRBV6-1 and TRBJ2-7, with 9 positions matching TRBD1. Germline V gene sequence: CDR1 MNHNS, CDR2 SASEGT. This CDR3 contains 13 residues. The J segment lost 5 bases and the V segment lost 9 bases, leaving 8 bases of the junction unmatched. The CDR3 is CARRTGDRDEQYF. DNA of the CDR3: TGTGCCAGGAGGACAGGGGACAGGGACGAGCAGTACTTC.

The chain couples TRBV29-1 to TRBJ2-5; 11 bases line up with TRBD2. V trimming: 6 bases; J trimming: 5 bases; junction bases outside the gene matches: 8. Germline CDR1 SQVTM, CDR2 ANQGSEA. CDR3 length: 14 amino acids. CDR3 in amino acids: CSVWETSGMETQYF. The CDR3, as DNA: TGCAGCGTCTGGGAGACTAGCGGGATGGAGACCCAGTACTTC.